The 31 T cell receptor beta chains listed next were all sequenced from one sample in a study of T cells in Graves' hyperthyroidism and ophthalmopathy. Regions amplified from RNA transcripts were the TCR beta CDR3 regions. The HTBI primer set served for first-round RT-PCR of the TCR CDR3. Each CDR3 protein is one row after TCRdb ran MiXCR on the multiplex PCR reads. Counted here are some 210,000 distinct CDR3 sequences, about a sixth occurring once; the ten biggest clones make up roughly 50%. Sequences were obtained from blood. These receptors all come from a middle-aged man with Graves' hyperthyroidism.

Comments on this clonotype: At one boundary the junction diverges from the germline segment, which might be a read error. The chain combines TRBV7-9 with TRBJ2-1; 14 bases map to TRBD2. Germline loops: CDR1 SEHNR, CDR2 FQNEAQ (reference sequence). The CDR3 spans 18 residues. The CDR3 sequence is CAISLGERTSGRPNEQFF. CDR3 nucleotides: TGTGCCATCAGCTTAGGCGAACGGACTAGCGGGAGGCCCAATGAGCAGTTCTTC.

Comment on this clonotype: A much larger clone differs from this one at a single base, so this may be a read error. The rearrangement uses TRBV10-3 and TRBJ2-7, with 12 bases that match TRBD2. The CDR3 spans 16 residues. After removal of 10 bases from V and 3 bases from J, the junction contained 13 bases not matched to a gene. CDR1 and CDR2 (germline): ENHRY, SYGVKD. CDR3 protein: CATEGPSGRANYEQYF. The CDR3 DNA reads as TGTGCCACCGAGGGACCTAGCGGGAGGGCGAACTACGAGCAGTACTTC.

The sample holds a few counts of this clonotype. The genes are TRBV5-1 and TRBJ1-1; 9 nucleotides agree with TRBD1. The CDR3 is made up of 14 amino acids. Germline V lookup: CDR1 SGHRS, CDR2 YFSETQ. V gave up 2 bases and J gave up 7 bases; unmatched junction bases: 6. The CDR3 region has the DNA TGCGCCAGCAGCTTCGGACAGGGGCGAGATGAAGCTTTCTTT. Amino acid sequence: CASSFGQGRDEAFF.

V usage is TRBV5-5 and J usage is TRBJ2-1, with 10 bases that match TRBD2. Germline CDR1 is SGHKS and CDR2 is YYEKEE (reference sequence). The CDR3 consists of 15 residues. With V trimmed by 7 bases and J by 6 bases, 10 bases remained unmatched. The CDR3 region has the DNA TGTGCCAGCGGCGTCTCTAGCGGGAGCGTCAATGAGCAGTTCTTC. Protein: CASGVSSGSVNEQFF.

The chain uses TRBV6-2 or TRBV6-3 and TRBJ1-5, with 7 nucleotides matching TRBD1. The junction had 5 bases not matched to a gene; V was cut back by 6 bases and J by 0 bases. The CDR3 runs 15 residues. Per germline, CDR1 MNHEY and CDR2 SVGEGT. CDR3 region: CASSYGTDSNQPQHF. DNA of the CDR3: TGTGCCAGCAGCTATGGGACAGATAGCAATCAGCCCCAGCATTTT.

For this clonotype: A much bigger clone sits one base away, suggesting this may be a read error. This chain uses TRBV11-2 with TRBJ2-7; 8 nucleotides line up with TRBD2. The V gene end was trimmed by 2 bases and the J gene end by 2 bases; junction bases not matched to a gene: 8. The CDR3 runs 16 residues. Germline V CDR1 and CDR2: SGHAT, FQNNGV. For the CDR3, the DNA is TGTGCCAGCAGCTTACAGCGGGGGCGGAGTACCTACGAGCAGTACTTC. Residues: CASSLQRGRSTYEQYF.

This clonotype was seen repeatedly, ten times or more. The CDR3: CASSSGQNTEAFF. The CDR3, as DNA: TGTGCCAGCAGCTCGGGACAGAACACTGAAGCTTTCTTT. The V gene is TRBV7-2, the J gene TRBJ1-1; D possibly corresponds to TRBD1 (6 bases). Deletions cut 4 bases from V and 1 base from J, with 7 bases between. Germline V gives CDR1 SGHTA, CDR2 FQGNSA. The CDR3 has 13 residues.

This clonotype was seen only a few times. The rearrangement joins TRBV20-1 to TRBJ1-4; no clear D. CDR3 length: 14 amino acids. Germline assignment: CDR1 DFQATT and CDR2 SNEGSKA (reference sequence). The V gene lost 3 bases and the J gene lost 0 bases, with 8 bases spanning the gap. This chain's CDR3 is CSARTFATNEKLFF. For the CDR3, the DNA is TGCAGTGCTAGGACATTTGCAACTAATGAAAAACTGTTTTTT.

This clonotype appeared many times. V is TRBV20-1 and J is TRBJ1-1; 8 bases align to TRBD1. CDR1 DFQATT and CDR2 SNEGSKA come from the germline V gene (reference sequence). The V and J ends lost 4 bases and 10 bases, in that order; junction bases with no gene match: 8. The length of the CDR3 is 12 residues. The CDR3: CSATPTGAVAFF. DNA of the CDR3: TGCAGTGCTACCCCGACAGGGGCGGTAGCTTTCTTT.

This clonotype was detected ten times or more. The V gene is TRBV5-1, the J gene TRBJ2-7; 13 nucleotides align to TRBD2. The CDR3 has 16 residues. CDR1 and CDR2 from the germline V gene are SGHRS and YFSETQ. The trim removed 4 bases at V and 6 bases at J, leaving 10 bases unmatched. CDR3 bases: TGCGCCAGCAGCCCAACGACTAGCGGGAGGCTACTCGAGCAGTACTTC. This sequence encodes CASSPTTSGRLLEQYF.

This clonotype was seen at least ten times. The chain links TRBV2 to TRBJ2-1, with TRBD2 matching over 10 bases. V shed 8 bases and J 7 bases; nucleotides not matched to a gene: 17. CDR1 is SNHLY and CDR2 is FYNNEI in the germline V gene. The CDR3 is 17 residues long. DNA of the CDR3: TGTGCCAGCTTTCCGGGTATTCGCCTAGCGGGAGAAAATGAGCAGTTCTTC. Translated: CASFPGIRLAGENEQFF.

The sample holds many counts of this clonotype. CDR3 coding DNA: TGTGCCACCAGTGACCCTGGACCCAACACCGGGGAGCTGTTTTTT. Encoded protein: CATSDPGPNTGELFF. The chain recombines TRBV24-1 with TRBJ2-2; D is unresolved. V lost 4 bases to trimming and J lost 2 bases, with 10 bases between them. This CDR3 region has 15 residues. Germline V gene lookup returns CDR1 KGHDR and CDR2 SFDVKD.

The sample holds many counts of this clonotype. The CDR3 DNA follows: TGCAGTGCTAGCGGCGGGGAGCCGAACACTGAAGCTTTCTTT. It yields the protein CSASGGEPNTEAFF. The chain employs TRBV20-1 and TRBJ1-1; no clear D. The V gene's germline CDR1 is DFQATT and CDR2 SNEGSKA (reference sequence). The CDR3 spans 14 residues. The V gene lost 3 bases and the J gene lost 1 base, with 12 bases spanning the gap.

This clonotype was counted at least ten times. This chain connects TRBV20-1 to TRBJ1-5; unclear D gene. Germline loops: CDR1 DFQATT, CDR2 SNEGSKA (reference sequence). V lost 3 bases, J lost 5 bases, and 11 bases lay in between. The CDR3 runs 13 residues. CDR3 sequence reads: CSASTSGDQPQHF. CDR3 in DNA: TGCAGTGCTAGTACATCTGGGGATCAGCCCCAGCATTTT.

This clonotype was recorded many times. V and J are TRBV10-3 and TRBJ2-4; 8 positions agree with TRBD2. Germline V lookup: CDR1 ENHRY, CDR2 SYGVKD. V lost 7 bases, J lost 8 bases, and 4 bases stayed unmatched. The CDR3 totals 12 residues. This CDR3 reads CAINSGNDIQYF. Here the CDR3 DNA reads TGTGCCATCAATAGCGGGAATGACATTCAGTACTTC.

This rearrangement joins TRBV12-3 or TRBV12-4 to TRBJ2-7; 8 bases match TRBD1. J was trimmed by 2 bases and V by 0 bases; bases with no gene match: 6. This CDR3 comprises 16 residues. This CDR3 reads CASSLAGTGGTYEQYF. As DNA, the CDR3 is TGTGCCAGCAGTTTAGCGGGAACAGGGGGAACCTACGAGCAGTACTTC.

In this sample, this clonotype turned up a few times. V and J are TRBV6-1 and TRBJ2-3; TRBD2 matches 7 bases. Germline V gene sequence: CDR1 MNHNS, CDR2 SASEGT. V lost 4 bases to trimming and J lost 4 bases; unmatched junction nucleotides: 11. The CDR3 loop spans 16 amino acids. Here the CDR3 reads CASSGGAGAEADTQYF. DNA for the CDR3: TGTGCCAGCAGTGGTGGCGCGGGAGCAGAGGCAGATACGCAGTATTTT.

This clonotype was detected a few times. The V gene is TRBV7-8, the J gene TRBJ2-1; no definite D call. This CDR3 contains 15 residues. Germline CDR1 and CDR2: SGHVS and FQNEAQ. Between the trimmed V and J ends, which lost 0 bases and 3 bases, there was a span of 9 bases. Here the CDR3 DNA reads TGTGCCAGCAGCTTAGCGCGTACCGGCTACAATGAGCAGTTCTTC. It specifies CASSLARTGYNEQFF.

This clonotype was seen only a few times. This chain links TRBV20-1 with TRBJ2-3, with 16 positions matching TRBD2. This CDR3 comprises 17 residues. From germline, CDR1 is DFQATT and CDR2 SNEGSKA (reference sequence). Unmatched junction bases numbered 7, after V lost 3 bases and J lost 4 bases. In DNA, the CDR3 is TGCAGTGCTAGCCTGGGACTAGCGGGAGGGCCGGCAGATACGCAGTATTTT. This translates into CSASLGLAGGPADTQYF.

This clonotype has a count of ten or more. This rearrangement joins TRBV30 to TRBJ1-1; D unclear. From germline, CDR1 is GTSNPN and CDR2 SVGIG (reference sequence). V shed 0 bases and J shed 0 bases, with 5 bases lying between them. CDR3 length: 13 amino acids. This CDR3 is CAWSVDVNTEAFF. Here the CDR3 DNA reads TGTGCCTGGAGTGTGGACGTGAACACTGAAGCTTTCTTT.

This clonotype was counted between two and nine times. The gene calls are TRBV7-9 and TRBJ2-1, with 11 bases identical to TRBD2. Germline CDR1 reads SEHNR; CDR2 reads FQNEAQ (reference sequence). With 0 bases clipped from V and 7 bases from J, the junction kept 5 bases outside the gene matches. This CDR3 contains 16 residues. The CDR3 nucleotides are TGTGCCAGCAGCTTAGCGACTAGCGGGATCAGGAATGAGCAGTTCTTC. Amino acid sequence: CASSLATSGIRNEQFF.

The chain couples TRBV20-1 to TRBJ2-1; 8 bases are a match to TRBD2. With 2 bases clipped from V and 3 bases from J, the junction kept 18 bases outside the gene matches. Germline-derived CDR1 and CDR2 are DFQATT and SNEGSKA (reference sequence). CDR3 size: 19 residues. The CDR3 bases are TGCAGTGCTAGACCACACCGAGGCCTCCTAGCGGGTCTCTACAATGAGCAGTTCTTC. Encoded protein: CSARPHRGLLAGLYNEQFF.

The rearrangement uses TRBV28 and TRBJ2-7, with a tentative D call TRBD2 (5 bases). The germline gives CDR1 MDHEN, CDR2 SYDVKM. This CDR3 comprises 11 residues. The V end was cut by 8 bases, the J end by 5 bases, with 10 bases between. The CDR3, as DNA: TGTGCCAGCCGGGGATCCCACGAGCAGTACTTC. Protein sequence: CASRGSHEQYF. Using reference TRBV28 and TRBJ2-7 for the parts outside the CDR3, the full variable domain is DVKVTQSSRYLVKRTGEKVFLECVQDMDHENMFWYRQDPGLGLRLIYFSYDVKMKEKGDIPEGYSVSREKKERFSLILESASTNQTSMYLCASRGSHEQYFGPGTRLTVT.

This clonotype was picked up many times. This chain uses TRBV7-3 with TRBJ2-3; TRBD2 is a possible D gene (6 bases). The CDR3 consists of 15 residues. CDR1 SGHTA and CDR2 FQGTGA come from the germline V gene. V lost 1 base and J lost 3, with 11 bases in between. CDR3 sequence (DNA): TGTGCCAGCAGCTTAATTGGGGGGTCGACAGATACGCAGTATTTT. Translated, it gives CASSLIGGSTDTQYF.

Worth noting for this clonotype: Given a much more abundant clone one base away, this may be a read error. This sequence joins TRBV11-3 and TRBJ2-5; 7 bases are a match to TRBD1. V was pared by 5 bases and J by 2 bases, with 8 bases of the junction left unmatched. Germline lookup yields CDR1 SGHNT and CDR2 YENEEA. CDR3 length: 15 residues. The CDR3 spells CASSPRTGLQETQYF. Here the CDR3 DNA reads TGTGCCAGCAGCCCTCGGACAGGCTTACAAGAGACCCAGTACTTC.

This clonotype was seen ten or more times. This chain links TRBV2 with TRBJ2-7; 11 bases are shared with TRBD1. CDR3 length: 13 amino acids. V lost 6 bases and J lost 6; bases outside the gene matches: 4. From germline, CDR1 is SNHLY and CDR2 FYNNEI. The CDR3 sequence is CASSWTGGSEQYF. CDR3 in DNA: TGTGCCAGCAGCTGGACAGGGGGCTCCGAGCAGTACTTC.

This clonotype was observed a handful of times. This chain links TRBV10-2 with TRBJ2-1, with D possibly matching TRBD2 (5 bases). Germline V gives CDR1 WSHSY, CDR2 SAAADI. The CDR3 is 16 residues long. V was cut by 2 bases and J by 2 bases, with 13 bases left in between. CDR3 nucleotides: TGCGCCAGCAGTGAGAATAGGCAGGAGGCCTACAATGAGCAGTTCTTC. Its translation: CASSENRQEAYNEQFF.

The table lists this clonotype with many counts. This chain connects TRBV20-1 to TRBJ2-2, with TRBD1 identical over 7 bases. Germline V lookup: CDR1 DFQATT, CDR2 SNEGSKA (reference sequence). The CDR3 has 15 residues. The V gene end was trimmed by 1 base and the J gene end by 7 bases; junction bases not matched to a gene: 9. The CDR3 reads CSARAPTGYHGELFF. In nucleotides, the CDR3 is TGCAGTGCTAGAGCCCCGACAGGGTACCACGGGGAGCTGTTTTTT.

This clonotype turned up a few times. This chain uses TRBV4-3 with TRBJ2-1, with D possibly TRBD2 on 6 matching bases. Trimming removed 1 base at V and 1 base at J, with 11 bases between. There are 16 residues in the CDR3. Germline V lookup: CDR1 LGHNA, CDR2 YSLEER. The CDR3 sequence: CASSQVSAGSYNEQFF. The CDR3 bases are TGCGCCAGCAGCCAAGTGTCGGCGGGATCCTACAATGAGCAGTTCTTC.

This clonotype came up a few times. One junction end disagrees with the germline gene, perhaps due to a read error. The chain has TRBV6-5 and TRBJ2-2; D perhaps matches TRBD2 (5 bases). The germline CDR1 and CDR2 sequences are MNHEY and SVGAGI. The CDR3 totals 16 residues. In DNA form, the CDR3 reads TGTGCCTGCAGTTACTCGCCTAGCCGGAACACCGGGGAGCTGTTTTTT. This codes for CACSYSPSRNTGELFF.

Only a few counts were recorded for this clonotype. This rearrangement joins TRBV27 to TRBJ2-3; 7 positions match TRBD2. From germline, CDR1 is MNHEY and CDR2 SMNVEV (reference sequence). The CDR3 is 15 amino acids. V trimming: 6 bases; J trimming: 0 bases; junction bases outside the gene matches: 6. The CDR3 coding sequence is TGTGCCAGCAGCGAGCGGGAAGCGAGCACAGATACGCAGTATTTT. Amino acid sequence: CASSEREASTDTQYF.